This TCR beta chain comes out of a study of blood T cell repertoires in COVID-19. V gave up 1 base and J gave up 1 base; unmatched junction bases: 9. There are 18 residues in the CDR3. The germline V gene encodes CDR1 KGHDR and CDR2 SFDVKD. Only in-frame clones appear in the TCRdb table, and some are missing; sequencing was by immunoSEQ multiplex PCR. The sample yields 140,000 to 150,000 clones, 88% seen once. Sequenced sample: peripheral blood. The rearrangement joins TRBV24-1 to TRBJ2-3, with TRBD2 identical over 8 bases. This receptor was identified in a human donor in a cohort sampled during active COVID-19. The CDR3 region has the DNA TGTGCCACCAGTGATTTTGGGACCGGGGGGGTCGGCACAGATACGCAGTATTTT. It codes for CATSDFGTGGVGTDTQYF.